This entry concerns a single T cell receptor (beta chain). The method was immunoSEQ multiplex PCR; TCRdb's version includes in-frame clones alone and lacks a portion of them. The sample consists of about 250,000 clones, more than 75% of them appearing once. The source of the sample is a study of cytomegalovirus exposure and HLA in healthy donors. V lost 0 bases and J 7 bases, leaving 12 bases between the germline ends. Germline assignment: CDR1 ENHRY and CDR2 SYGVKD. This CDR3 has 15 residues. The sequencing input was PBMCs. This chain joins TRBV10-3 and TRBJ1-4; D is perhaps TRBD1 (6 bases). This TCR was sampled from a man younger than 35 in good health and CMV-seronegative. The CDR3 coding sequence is TGTGCCATCAGTGAGTCGAGGACAGAGAGTGAAAAACTGTTTTTT. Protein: CAISESRTESEKLFF.